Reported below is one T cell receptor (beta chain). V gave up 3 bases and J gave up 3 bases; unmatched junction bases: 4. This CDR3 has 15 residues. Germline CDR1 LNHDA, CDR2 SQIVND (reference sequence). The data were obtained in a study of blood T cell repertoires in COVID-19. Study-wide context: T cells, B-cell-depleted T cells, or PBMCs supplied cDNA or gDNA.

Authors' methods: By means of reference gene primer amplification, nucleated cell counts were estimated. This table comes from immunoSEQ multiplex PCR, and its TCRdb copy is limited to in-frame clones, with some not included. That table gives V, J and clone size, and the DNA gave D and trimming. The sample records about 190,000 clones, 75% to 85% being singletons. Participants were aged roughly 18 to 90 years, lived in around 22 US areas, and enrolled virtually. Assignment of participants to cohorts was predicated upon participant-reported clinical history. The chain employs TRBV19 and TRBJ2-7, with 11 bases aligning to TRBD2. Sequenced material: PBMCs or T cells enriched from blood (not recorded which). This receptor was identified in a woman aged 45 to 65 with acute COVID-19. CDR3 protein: CASSMKLAGGYEQYV. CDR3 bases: TGTGCCAGTAGTATGAAGCTAGCGGGGGGCTACGAGCAGTACGTC.